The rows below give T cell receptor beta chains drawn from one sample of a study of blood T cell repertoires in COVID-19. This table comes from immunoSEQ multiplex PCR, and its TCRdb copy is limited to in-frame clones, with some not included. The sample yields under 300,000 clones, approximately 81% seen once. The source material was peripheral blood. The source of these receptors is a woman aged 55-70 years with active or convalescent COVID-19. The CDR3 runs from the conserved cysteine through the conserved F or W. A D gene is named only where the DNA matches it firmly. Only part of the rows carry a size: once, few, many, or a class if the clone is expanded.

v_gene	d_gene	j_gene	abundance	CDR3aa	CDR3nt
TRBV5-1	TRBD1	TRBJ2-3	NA	CASRETGGPDTQYF	TGCGCCAGCAGAGAGACAGGGGGCCCAGATACGCAGTATTTT
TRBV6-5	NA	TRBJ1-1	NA	CASSSRTEAFF	TGTGCCAGCAGCTCCCGGACTGAAGCTTTCTTT
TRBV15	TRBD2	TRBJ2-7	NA	CATSRTSGANPYEQYF	TGTGCCACCAGCAGGACTAGCGGGGCCAACCCATACGAGCAGTACTTC
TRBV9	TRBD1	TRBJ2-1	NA	CASSVLTGGPYNEQFF	TGTGCCAGCAGCGTTTTGACAGGGGGCCCCTACAATGAGCAGTTCTTC
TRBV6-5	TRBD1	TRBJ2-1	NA	CASSYRDRAGGEQFF	TGTGCCAGCAGTTATCGGGACAGGGCAGGCGGTGAGCAGTTCTTC
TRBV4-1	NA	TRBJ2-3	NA	CASSQLFDPDIPFFSSTDTQYF	TGCGCCAGCAGCCAACTCTTTGACCCGGACATCCCTTTCTTCTCTAGCACAGATACGCAGTATTTT
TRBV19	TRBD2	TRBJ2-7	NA	CASSTLTSGVNYEQYF	TGTGCCAGTAGTACTCTCACTAGCGGGGTAAACTACGAGCAGTACTTC
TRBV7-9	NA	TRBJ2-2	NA	CASSFQAGRNTGELFF	TGTGCCAGCAGTTTCCAGGCGGGGCGGAACACCGGGGAGCTGTTTTTT
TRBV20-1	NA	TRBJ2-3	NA	CSASRGQGLTDTQYF	TGCAGTGCTAGTAGGGGGCAGGGACTCACAGATACGCAGTATTTT
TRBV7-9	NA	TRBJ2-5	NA	CASIQHSGPQETQYF	TGTGCCAGCATCCAACACTCAGGGCCTCAAGAGACCCAGTACTTC
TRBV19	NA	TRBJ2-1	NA	CASSITGVKDEQFF	TGTGCCAGTAGTATTACCGGGGTGAAGGATGAGCAGTTCTTC
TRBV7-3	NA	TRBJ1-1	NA	CASSLRAATGTEAFF	TGTGCCAGCAGCTTAAGGGCAGCGACAGGCACTGAAGCTTTCTTT
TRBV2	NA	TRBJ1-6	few	CASMRESLLSYNSPLHF	TGTGCCAGCATGCGAGAATCCTTGCTCTCCTATAATTCACCCCTCCACTTT
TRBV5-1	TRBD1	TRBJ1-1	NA	CASSLDETGLDTEAFF	TGCGCCAGCAGCTTGGATGAGACAGGGTTGGACACTGAAGCTTTCTTT
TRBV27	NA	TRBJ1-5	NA	CASSPLPGNQPQHF	TGTGCCAGCAGCCCGCTACCGGGGAATCAGCCCCAGCATTTT
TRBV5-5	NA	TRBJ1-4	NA	CASSLNEGRREKLFF	TGTGCCAGCAGCTTGAACGAGGGGAGGAGAGAAAAACTGTTTTTT
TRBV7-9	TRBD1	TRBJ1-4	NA	CASSMGQGREKLFF	TGTGCCAGCAGCATGGGACAGGGTAGGGAAAAACTGTTTTTT
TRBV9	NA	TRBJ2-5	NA	CASSVARQGETQYF	TGTGCCAGCAGCGTAGCTCGCCAGGGAGAGACCCAGTACTTC
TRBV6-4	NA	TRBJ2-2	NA	CASTPPSIGGELFF	TGTGCCAGCACTCCGCCTAGCATCGGGGGGGAGCTGTTTTTT
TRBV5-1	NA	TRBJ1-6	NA	CASSLNSNSPLHF	TGCGCCAGCAGCCTTAACTCAAATTCACCCCTCCACTTT
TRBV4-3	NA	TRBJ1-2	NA	CASSQDFQGGYGYTF	TGCGCCAGCAGCCAAGATTTTCAGGGAGGGTATGGCTACACCTTC
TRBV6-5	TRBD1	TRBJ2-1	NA	CASSLPGQVYNEQFF	TGTGCCAGCAGTCTACCGGGACAGGTATACAATGAGCAGTTCTTC
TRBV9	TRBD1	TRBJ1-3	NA	CASSVGGGTGGFDSGNTIYF	TGTGCCAGCAGCGTAGGGGGGGGGACAGGGGGCTTTGACTCTGGAAACACCATATATTTT
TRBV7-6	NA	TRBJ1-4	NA	CASSLAGGGFGNEKLFF	TGTGCCAGCAGCTTAGCGGGCGGGGGCTTCGGTAATGAAAAACTGTTTTTT
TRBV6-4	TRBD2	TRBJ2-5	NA	CASSDPRDDGRASYQETQYF	TGTGCCAGCAGTGACCCTAGAGATGATGGGAGGGCCTCGTACCAAGAGACCCAGTACTTC
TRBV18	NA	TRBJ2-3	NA	CASSPPGLRTDTQYF	TGTGCCAGCTCACCACCGGGGCTTCGCACAGATACGCAGTATTTT
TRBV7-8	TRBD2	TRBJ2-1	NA	CASSPLTSGGYNEQFF	TGTGCCAGCAGCCCCCTGACTAGCGGGGGATACAATGAGCAGTTCTTC
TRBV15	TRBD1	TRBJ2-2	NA	CATSRGTGGGTGELFF	TGTGCCACCAGCAGAGGAACAGGGGGAGGCACCGGGGAGCTGTTTTTT
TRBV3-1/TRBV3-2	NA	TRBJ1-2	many	CACQGSNYGYTF	TGTGCCTGTCAGGGGTCTAACTATGGCTACACCTTC
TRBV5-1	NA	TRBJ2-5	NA	CASSLDPGGLWEETQYF	TGCGCCAGCAGCTTGGACCCAGGGGGGCTTTGGGAAGAGACCCAGTACTTC
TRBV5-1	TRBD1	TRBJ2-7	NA	CASSSGTGSYEQYF	TGCGCCAGCAGCTCCGGGACAGGCTCCTACGAGCAGTACTTC
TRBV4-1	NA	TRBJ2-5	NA	CASSQTNGEYETQYF	TGCGCCAGCAGCCAAACAAACGGGGAATACGAGACCCAGTACTTC
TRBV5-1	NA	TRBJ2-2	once	CASSGTSTGELFF	TGCGCCAGCTCCGGGACAAGTACCGGGGAGCTGTTTTTT
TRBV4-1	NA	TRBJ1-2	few	CASTPWGGQGYGYTF	TGCGCCAGCACCCCGTGGGGGGGGCAGGGCTATGGCTACACCTTC
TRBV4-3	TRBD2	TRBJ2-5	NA	CASSQYSGGRSQYF	TGCGCCAGCAGCCAATACAGCGGGGGAAGGTCCCAGTACTTC
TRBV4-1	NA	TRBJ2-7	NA	CASSQEGTGTHRSYEQYF	TGCGCCAGCAGCCAAGAGGGTACCGGGACACATAGATCCTACGAGCAGTACTTC
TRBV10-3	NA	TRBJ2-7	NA	CAISGRDYEQYF	TGTGCCATCAGTGGCCGAGACTACGAGCAGTACTTC
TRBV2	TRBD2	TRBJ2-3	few	CASRQLAGGTDTQYF	TGTGCCAGCAGGCAACTAGCGGGGGGCACAGATACGCAGTATTTT
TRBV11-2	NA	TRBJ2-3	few	CASSLDDALATDTQYF	TGTGCCAGCAGCTTAGATGACGCGCTAGCAACAGATACGCAGTATTTT
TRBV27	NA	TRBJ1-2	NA	CASSPRTQGNYGYTF	TGTGCCAGCAGCCCGCGCACACAGGGAAACTATGGCTACACCTTC
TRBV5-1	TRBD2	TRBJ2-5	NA	CASSRSGAGGGETQYF	TGCGCCAGCAGCCGTTCGGGGGCGGGGGGCGGAGAGACCCAGTACTTC